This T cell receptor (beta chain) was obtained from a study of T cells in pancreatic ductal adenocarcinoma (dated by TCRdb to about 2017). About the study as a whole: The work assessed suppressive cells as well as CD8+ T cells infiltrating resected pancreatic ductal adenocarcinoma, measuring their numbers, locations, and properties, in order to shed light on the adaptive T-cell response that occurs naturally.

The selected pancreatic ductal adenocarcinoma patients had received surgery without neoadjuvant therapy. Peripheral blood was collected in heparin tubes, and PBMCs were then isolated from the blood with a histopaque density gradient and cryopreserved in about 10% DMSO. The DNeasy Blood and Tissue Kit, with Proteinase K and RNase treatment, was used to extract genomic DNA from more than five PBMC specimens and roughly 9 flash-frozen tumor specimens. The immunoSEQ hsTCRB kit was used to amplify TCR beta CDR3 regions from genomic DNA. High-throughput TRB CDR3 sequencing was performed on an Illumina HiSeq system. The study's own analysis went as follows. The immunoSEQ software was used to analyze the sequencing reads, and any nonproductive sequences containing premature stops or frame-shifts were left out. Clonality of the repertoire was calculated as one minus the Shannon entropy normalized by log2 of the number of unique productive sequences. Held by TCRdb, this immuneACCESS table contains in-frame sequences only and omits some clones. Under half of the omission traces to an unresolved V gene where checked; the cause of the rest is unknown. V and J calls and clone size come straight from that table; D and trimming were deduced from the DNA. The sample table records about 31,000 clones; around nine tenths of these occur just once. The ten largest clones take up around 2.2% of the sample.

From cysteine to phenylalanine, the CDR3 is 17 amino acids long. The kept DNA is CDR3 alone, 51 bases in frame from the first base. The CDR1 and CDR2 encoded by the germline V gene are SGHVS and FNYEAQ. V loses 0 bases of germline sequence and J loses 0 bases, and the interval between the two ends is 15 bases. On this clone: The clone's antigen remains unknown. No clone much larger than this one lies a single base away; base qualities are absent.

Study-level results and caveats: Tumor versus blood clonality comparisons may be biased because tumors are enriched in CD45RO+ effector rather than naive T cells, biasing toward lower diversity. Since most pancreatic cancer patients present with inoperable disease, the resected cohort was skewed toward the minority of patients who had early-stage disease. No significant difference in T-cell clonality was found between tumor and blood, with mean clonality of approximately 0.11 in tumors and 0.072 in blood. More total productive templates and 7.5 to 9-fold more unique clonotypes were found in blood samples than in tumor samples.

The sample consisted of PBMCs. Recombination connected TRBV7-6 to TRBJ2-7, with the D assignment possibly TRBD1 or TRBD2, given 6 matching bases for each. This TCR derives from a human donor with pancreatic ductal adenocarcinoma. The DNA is TGTGCCAGCAGCTTAGCTCTCAGGGGACTGGACTCCTACGAGCAGTACTTC. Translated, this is CASSLALRGLDSYEQYF.